Each of the 13 T cell receptor beta chains below was sequenced from the same sample in a study of CD8 T cells in Susac syndrome. Random hexamers served to reverse transcribe roughly 0.45 to 1 ug RNA. TCRdb reprocessed the immunoSEQ multiplex PCR reads via MiXCR and lists one record per CDR3 protein. Of hundreds of thousands of distinct CDR3 sequences listed, around 95% are singletons. Material: CD4+ T cells from PBMCs. Receptors originate from a human donor with multiple sclerosis.

CDR3 DNA: TGTGCCAGCAGTTACGACTCGGAGGGTGGCTACACCTTC. Protein product: CASSYDSEGGYTF. The chain carries TRBV6-5 and TRBJ1-2; D is unresolved. V was pared by 2 bases and J by 7 bases, with 11 bases between. The CDR3 consists of 13 residues. Germline values: CDR1 MNHEY, CDR2 SVGAGI.

The chain is built from TRBV6-1 and TRBJ2-7; maybe TRBD2 (7 bases). V gave up 1 base and J gave up 7 bases, with 11 bases separating them. The germline gives CDR1 MNHNS, CDR2 SASEGT. This CDR3 comprises 13 residues. CDR3 DNA: TGTGCCAGCAGTGAAGTCGGGGGGCTAGAGCAGTACTTC. Its translation is CASSEVGGLEQYF.

The V and J genes are TRBV7-9 and TRBJ1-4, with 7 bases identical to TRBD1. The CDR3 has 14 amino acids. J gave up 11 bases and V 4 bases, and 10 bases lay outside the gene matches. Germline CDR1 reads SEHNR; CDR2 reads FQNEAQ (reference sequence). CDR3 sequence (DNA): TGTGCCAGCAGCTCACAGGGGCCAGTGCATAAACTGTTTTTT. Translation: CASSSQGPVHKLFF.

V usage is TRBV6-2 or TRBV6-3 and J usage is TRBJ1-1; 7 bases match TRBD1. CDR3 length: 14 amino acids. Germline CDR1 reads MNHEY; CDR2 reads SVGEGT. The trim removed 4 bases at V and 7 bases at J, leaving 9 bases unmatched. The CDR3 nucleotides read TGTGCCAGCAGTTCCAACAGGGGAGGAGTTGAAGCTTTCTTT. Translation gives CASSSNRGGVEAFF.

The chain uses TRBV15 and TRBJ1-2; a weak D match, TRBD1 (6 bases). The CDR3 consists of 17 residues. In germline, CDR1 is LNHNV, CDR2 YYDKDF (reference sequence). V lost 5 bases and J 4 bases, leaving 23 bases between the germline ends. The CDR3 protein is CATSGGGGRGKLYGYTF. In nucleotides, the CDR3 is TGTGCCACCAGCGGCGGAGGGGGTAGGGGAAAACTCTATGGCTACACCTTC.

CDR3 sequence: CASSLELAGGGELFF. The CDR3 nucleotides read TGTGCCAGCAGCTTGGAACTAGCGGGTGGGGGGGAGCTGTTTTTT. The rearrangement joins TRBV5-4 to TRBJ2-2; 9 bases line up with TRBD2. The V gene end was trimmed by 0 bases and the J gene end by 8 bases; junction bases not matched to a gene: 5. This CDR3 comprises 15 residues. Germline-derived CDR1 and CDR2 are SGHNT and YYREEE (reference sequence).

The chain carries TRBV20-1 and TRBJ1-5, with a tentative D call TRBD1 (6 bases). The CDR3 covers 13 residues. Per germline, CDR1 DFQATT and CDR2 SNEGSKA (reference sequence). The V end lost 6 bases, the J end lost 2 bases, and 11 bases lay between the germline ends. The CDR3 DNA follows: TGCAGTGCGCAACAGGGAGGCAATCAGCCCCAGCATTTT. It specifies CSAQQGGNQPQHF.

The genes are TRBV5-6 and TRBJ2-7; a weak D match, TRBD1 (6 bases). CDR1 and CDR2 from the germline V gene are SGHDT and YYEEEE. The ends were cut back, 4 bases at V and 2 bases at J, with 10 bases in the middle. CDR3 length: 13 amino acids. The CDR3 sequence: CASSHQGPYEQYF. CDR3 coding DNA: TGTGCCAGCAGCCACCAGGGGCCCTACGAGCAGTACTTC.

The chain recombines TRBV12-3 or TRBV12-4 with TRBJ2-2; possible D gene TRBD2, 6 bases. CDR3 length: 13 residues. Trimming pared 4 bases from V and 7 bases from J, leaving 10 bases between. The CDR3 protein is CASSSAGLGELFF. CDR3 DNA: TGTGCCAGCAGTTCCGCGGGACTCGGGGAGCTGTTTTTT.

As DNA, the CDR3 is TGTGCCACCAGTGATAGGACAGGGGGCATCCAAGAGACCCAGTACTTC. It yields the protein CATSDRTGGIQETQYF. The chain recombines TRBV24-1 with TRBJ2-5; the match to TRBD1 covers 11 bases. The J segment lost 1 base and the V segment lost 3 bases, leaving 3 bases of the junction unmatched. The germline gives CDR1 KGHDR, CDR2 SFDVKD. This CDR3 spans 16 amino acids.

The CDR3 sequence is CSAREHRAGGSYGYTF. For the CDR3, the DNA is TGCAGTGCTAGAGAACATCGGGCAGGGGGCTCCTATGGCTACACCTTC. This chain connects TRBV20-1 to TRBJ1-2; the match to TRBD1 covers 8 bases. After removal of 0 bases from V and 4 bases from J, the junction contained 10 bases not matched to a gene. The CDR3 spans 16 residues. Germline V gene sequence: CDR1 DFQATT, CDR2 SNEGSKA (reference sequence).

In this sample, this clonotype turned up once. The chain combines TRBV27 with TRBJ1-2; possible D gene TRBD1, 5 bases. The V end was cut by 0 bases, the J end by 4 bases, with 9 bases between. The CDR3 totals 14 residues. Germline lookup yields CDR1 MNHEY and CDR2 SMNVEV (reference sequence). The CDR3 coding sequence is TGTGCCAGCAGTTTATCCGACAGCCTCTATGGCTACACCTTC. Translation gives CASSLSDSLYGYTF.

The rearrangement links TRBV7-3 to TRBJ2-3, with D perhaps TRBD1 or TRBD2 (5 bases each). Deletions cut 2 bases from V and 0 bases from J, with 18 bases between. The germline V gene encodes CDR1 SGHTA and CDR2 FQGTGA. This CDR3 region has 18 residues. CDR3 amino acids: CASSLSRGTGGSTDTQYF. CDR3 nucleotides: TGTGCCAGCAGCTTATCTCGGGGCACCGGAGGTAGCACAGATACGCAGTATTTT.